These 25 T cell receptor beta chains originate from one sample sequenced in a study of cytomegalovirus exposure and HLA in healthy donors (dated by TCRdb to the late 2010s). The library was produced with the immunoSEQ multiplex PCR assay. In TCRdb, the immuneACCESS table is reduced to in-frame sequences with V and J assigned. These tables do not hold every clone; where another copy was compared, an unresolved V gene accounts for under half, and the others remain unexplained. Recorded for this sample are around 230,000 clones; 75% to 90% of them occurred a single time. Over 0.95% of the sample lies in the top ten. The sequenced sample consisted of PBMCs. The receptors derive from a woman between 25 and 40 years old in good health and CMV-seropositive.

V usage is TRBV5-4 and J usage is TRBJ2-7; D may be TRBD1 (5 bases). V shed 0 bases and J shed 4 bases, with 11 bases lying between them. The germline gives CDR1 SGHNT, CDR2 YYREEE (reference sequence). This CDR3 is built from 14 residues. CDR3 sequence (DNA): TGTGCCAGCAGCTTGGGGGGCGCTAAATACGAGCAGTACTTC. Amino acids: CASSLGGAKYEQYF.

V usage is TRBV6-5 and J usage is TRBJ1-5; tentative D call: TRBD1 (5 bases). In germline, CDR1 is MNHEY, CDR2 SVGAGI. V dropped 3 bases and J dropped 6 bases, with 12 bases sitting between them. CDR3 length equals 14 residues. The CDR3 DNA reads TGTGCCAGCAGTTATGCGGGGCCGGGTCAGCCCCAGCATTTT. Translated: CASSYAGPGQPQHF.

This clone has a handful of counts. The chain has TRBV5-4 and TRBJ2-7; 9 bases are shared with TRBD1. Germline CDR1 reads SGHNT; CDR2 reads YYREEE (reference sequence). The CDR3 extends over 13 amino acids. V lost 5 bases and J lost 5; bases outside the gene matches: 5. The CDR3 region is CASSWDRADEQYF. The CDR3 DNA sequence: TGTGCCAGCAGTTGGGACAGGGCCGACGAGCAGTACTTC.

A few counts support this clone. The chain recombines TRBV30 with TRBJ1-1; no clear D. Germline V gives CDR1 GTSNPN, CDR2 SVGIG (reference sequence). Trimming left V 3 bases short and J 1 base short, with 6 bases between. The CDR3 totals 12 residues. This chain's CDR3 is CAWRVENTEAFF. In DNA, the CDR3 is TGTGCCTGGAGGGTAGAGAACACTGAAGCTTTCTTT.

This clone appeared once. The chain uses TRBV6-5 and TRBJ2-7, with D possibly TRBD2 on 6 matching bases. Looked up from germline, CDR1 is MNHEY and CDR2 is SVGAGI. CDR3 length: 14 residues. Trimming stripped 6 bases from V and 2 bases from J, with 14 bases between. The CDR3 reads CASSVSGSTYEQYF. The CDR3, as DNA: TGTGCCAGCAGCGTTAGCGGCTCGACCTACGAGCAGTACTTC.

The CDR3 protein is CATSRDYKRGGQYF. CDR3 nucleotide sequence: TGTGCCACCAGCAGAGATTACAAGCGGGGGGGGCAGTATTTT. The genes are TRBV15 and TRBJ2-3; 10 bases agree with TRBD2. The J segment lost 11 bases and the V segment lost 0 bases, leaving 5 bases of the junction unmatched. Germline assignment: CDR1 LNHNV and CDR2 YYDKDF (reference sequence). The CDR3 contains 14 residues.

The rearrangement uses TRBV5-1 and TRBJ1-2; the D gene is possibly TRBD1 (5 bases). Germline values: CDR1 SGHRS, CDR2 YFSETQ. V was pared by 0 bases and J by 0 bases, with 15 bases between. The length of the CDR3 is 17 residues. The CDR3 is CASSLAPGDWANYGYTF. The CDR3 DNA reads as TGCGCCAGCAGCTTGGCGCCGGGGGATTGGGCTAACTATGGCTACACCTTC.

This sequence joins TRBV11-2 and TRBJ2-5, with 7 nucleotides matching TRBD1. Losses at the gene ends were 3 bases for V and 1 base for J; bases not matched to a gene: 2. CDR1 and CDR2 from the germline V gene are SGHAT and FQNNGV. This CDR3 region has 14 residues. The CDR3 reads CASSLGQPQETQYF. The DNA for the CDR3 is TGTGCCAGCAGCTTGGGACAGCCCCAAGAGACCCAGTACTTC.

The J gene is TRBJ1-3, the V gene TRBV29-1; D uncertain. V gave up 5 bases and J gave up 4 bases, with 6 bases separating them. The CDR3 contains 11 residues. Germline V CDR1 and CDR2: SQVTM, ANQGSEA. As DNA, the CDR3 is TGCAGCGTTATCCAGGGAAACACCATATATTTT. Translating gives CSVIQGNTIYF. Drawing the rest from reference TRBV29-1 and TRBJ1-3, the complete variable domain is SAVISQKPSRDICQRGTSLTIQCQVDSQVTMMFWYRQQPGQSLTLIATANQGSEATYESGFVIDKFPISRPNLTFSTLTVSNMSPEDSSIYLCSVIQGNTIYFGEGSWLTVV.

The genes are TRBV19 and TRBJ2-7, with D tentatively TRBD1 (7 bases). In germline, CDR1 is LNHDA, CDR2 SQIVND (reference sequence). The CDR3 is 15 amino acids. V was shortened by 6 bases and J by 4 bases, with 19 bases between the two germline ends. The CDR3 nucleotides are TGTGCCAGTAGCCCGCAGGGGGGACCGAGATACGAGCAGTACTTC. This codes for CASSPQGGPRYEQYF. The complete variable domain, with remaining parts taken from reference TRBV19 and TRBJ2-7, reads DGGITQSPKYLFRKEGQNVTLSCEQNLNHDAMYWYRQDPGQGLRLIYYSQIVNDFQKGDIAEGYSVSREKKESFPLTVTSAQKNPTAFYLCASSPQGGPRYEQYFGPGTRLTVT.

V usage is TRBV10-1 and J usage is TRBJ2-7; a possible D gene is TRBD1 (5 bases). The CDR3 has 13 residues. Germline V gene lookup returns CDR1 WNHNN and CDR2 SYGVQD (reference sequence). V was clipped by 8 bases and J by 1 base, with 12 bases between them. The CDR3 loop reads CASGAAGSYEQYF. The CDR3, as DNA: TGCGCCAGCGGGGCGGCAGGATCCTACGAGCAGTACTTC.

Comments on this clone: A single base separates this from a much larger clone, so it may be a read error. Distinct nucleotide sequences in the sample also encode this CDR3. The chain is built from TRBV18 and TRBJ2-7; 13 bases are shared with TRBD2. In germline, CDR1 is KGHSH, CDR2 LQKENI. This CDR3 is built from 13 residues. Trimming cost V 6 bases and J 7 bases; bases outside gene matches: 3. The CDR3 spells CASSPGLAGEQYF. The CDR3 DNA reads TGTGCCAGCTCCCCGGGACTAGCGGGAGAGCAGTACTTC.

The V and J genes are TRBV10-3 and TRBJ2-2; possibly TRBD2 for D (5 bases). Germline values: CDR1 ENHRY, CDR2 SYGVKD. This CDR3 has 14 residues. V lost 6 bases to trimming and J lost 0 bases, with 8 bases between them. The CDR3 is CAIRGVANTGELFF. Written as DNA, the CDR3 is TGTGCCATCAGGGGAGTCGCGAACACCGGGGAGCTGTTTTTT.

The chain joins TRBV5-1 to TRBJ2-1, with TRBD2 matching over 8 bases. Per the germline V gene, CDR1 is SGHRS and CDR2 is YFSETQ. This CDR3 has 16 amino acids. Trimming took 2 bases from V and 7 from J; bases not matched to a gene: 11. The CDR3 bases are TGCGCCAGCAGCTTTGGCCTGAGCGGGGGAAGTAATGAGCAGTTCTTC. Protein: CASSFGLSGGSNEQFF.

The V call is TRBV5-1, the J call TRBJ2-7; D might be TRBD1 (7 bases). Trimming shortened V by 1 base and J by 5 bases, and 13 bases separated the two germline ends. CDR3 length equals 14 residues. Germline-derived CDR1 and CDR2 are SGHRS and YFSETQ. CDR3 residues: CASSLRAGGNEQYF. Written as DNA, the CDR3 is TGCGCCAGCAGCTTGAGGGCAGGGGGGAACGAGCAGTACTTC.

The chain is built from TRBV4-2 and TRBJ1-4; 7 bases match TRBD1. CDR1 and CDR2 (germline): LGHNA, YNFKEQ. J lost 7 bases, V lost 0 bases, and 2 bases had no gene match. The CDR3 contains 14 residues. The CDR3 DNA follows: TGTGCCAGCAGCCAAGATGGGACAGCTGAAAAACTGTTTTTT. Protein: CASSQDGTAEKLFF.

This clone is a singleton in its sample. Written as DNA, the CDR3 is TGTGCCAGCAGCTTAGATCCACAGGGGGCGCGAGAGCAGTACTTC. As protein: CASSLDPQGAREQYF. The chain carries TRBV11-3 and TRBJ2-7; TRBD1 matches at 9 bases. The CDR3 sequence is 15 residues long. The germline CDR1 and CDR2 sequences are SGHNT and YENEEA. V lost 0 bases and J lost 7; bases outside the gene matches: 7.

A single count supports this clone. In the same sample, other DNA sequences code for this CDR3. The chain has TRBV28 and TRBJ1-3; TRBD1 matches at 8 bases. V shed 5 bases and J 3 bases; nucleotides not matched to a gene: 3. Germline CDR1 MDHEN, CDR2 SYDVKM. The CDR3 contains 14 residues. The CDR3 sequence is CASSPGGSGNTIYF. CDR3 nucleotide sequence: TGTGCCAGCAGTCCAGGGGGCAGTGGAAACACCATATATTTT.

CDR3 in amino acids: CSVDRGAGANVLTF. The CDR3 DNA is TGCAGCGTGGACAGGGGGGCCGGGGCCAACGTCCTGACTTTC. This chain joins TRBV29-1 and TRBJ2-6; the match to TRBD1 covers 10 bases. Germline V gene lookup returns CDR1 SQVTM and CDR2 ANQGSEA. CDR3 length: 14 amino acids. The trim removed 6 bases at V and 4 bases at J, leaving 3 bases unmatched. The entire variable domain, with the rest obtained from reference TRBV29-1 and TRBJ2-6, is as follows: SAVISQKPSRDICQRGTSLTIQCQVDSQVTMMFWYRQQPGQSLTLIATANQGSEATYESGFVIDKFPISRPNLTFSTLTVSNMSPEDSSIYLCSVDRGAGANVLTFGAGSRLTVL.

The V call is TRBV5-1, the J call TRBJ2-1; 16 bases are a match to TRBD2. This CDR3 contains 22 residues. J was trimmed by 4 bases and V by 4 bases; bases with no gene match: 20. Germline values: CDR1 SGHRS, CDR2 YFSETQ. The DNA of the CDR3 is TGCGCCAGCAGCGTCGCGGGGTCAACCGGGACTAGCGGGAGGGTGGGTTACAATGAGCAGTTCTTC. Amino acid sequence: CASSVAGSTGTSGRVGYNEQFF.

This rearrangement joins TRBV5-1 to TRBJ2-2, with D unclear. The germline V gene encodes CDR1 SGHRS and CDR2 YFSETQ. V was trimmed by 6 bases and J by 6 bases, leaving 9 bases between them. The length of the CDR3 is 12 residues. DNA for the CDR3: TGCGCCAGCACCTTCTCAGCCGGGGAGCTGTTTTTT. This gives the protein CASTFSAGELFF.

The chain couples TRBV15 to TRBJ1-3; D ambiguous. CDR1 and CDR2 (germline): LNHNV, YYDKDF (reference sequence). The length of the CDR3 is 16 residues. Trimming cost V 4 bases and J 4 bases, with 17 bases left between them. The CDR3 sequence: CATSISPRAVGNTIYF. CDR3 DNA sequence: TGTGCCACCAGCATAAGTCCGAGAGCGGTCGGAAACACCATATATTTT.

The chain links TRBV13 to TRBJ2-7; 13 bases fit TRBD2. CDR1 PRHDT and CDR2 FYEKMQ come from the germline V gene (reference sequence). This CDR3 region has 14 residues. J lost 6 bases, V lost 3 bases, and 2 bases had no gene match. The CDR3 sequence is CASSLGLAGSEQYF. The CDR3 nucleotides are TGTGCCAGCAGCTTGGGACTAGCGGGAAGCGAGCAGTACTTC.

The rearrangement links TRBV7-8 to TRBJ1-1, with 8 bases that match TRBD1. The germline V gene encodes CDR1 SGHVS and CDR2 FQNEAQ. The length of the CDR3 is 14 residues. V was clipped by 3 bases and J by 5 bases; unmatched bases: 5. CDR3 region: CASSFRTGLTEAFF. The CDR3 DNA reads TGTGCCAGCAGCTTCAGGACAGGGCTGACTGAAGCTTTCTTT.

The CDR3 reads CASSLNRQGNTGELFF. The CDR3 DNA follows: TGTGCCAGCAGCCTAAACCGGCAGGGGAACACCGGGGAGCTGTTTTTT. V and J are TRBV7-9 and TRBJ2-2; possible D gene TRBD1, 5 bases. From germline, CDR1 is SEHNR and CDR2 FQNEAQ (reference sequence). V dropped 5 bases and J dropped 1 base, with 14 bases sitting between them. This CDR3 has 16 amino acids.